The 9 T cell receptor beta chains below come from one sample, sequenced in a study of Ad26.COV2.S vaccination and SARS-CoV-2 variants. Described treatment: some 20 received Ad26.COV2.S at low or high dose, single or two shots; several received placebo; per-sample allocation not given. Specimen acquisition occurred on day 63 following the initial vaccine or placebo injection. Measured with immunoSEQ multiplex PCR; TCRdb has only the in-frame clones, and not every one. The repertoire holds under 500,000 clones, with approximately 90% as singletons. The sample was peripheral blood, taken in a trial of Ad26.COV2.S vaccine versus placebo. The receptors stem from a person aged 18-60 years who received the Ad26.COV2.S COVID-19 vaccine or a placebo.

V usage is TRBV2 and J usage is TRBJ1-5; 9 bases fit TRBD1. This CDR3 has 16 amino acids. The V and J ends lost 3 bases and 8 bases, in that order; junction bases with no gene match: 11. CDR1 SNHLY and CDR2 FYNNEI come from the germline V gene. This chain's CDR3 is CASSDLADRGSEPQHF. The CDR3 bases are TGTGCCAGCAGTGATTTGGCGGACAGGGGTAGTGAGCCCCAGCATTTT.

For this clone: Other DNA sequences in this sample translate to the same CDR3. The chain carries TRBV27 and TRBJ2-7; 14 bases fit TRBD2. The trim removed 6 bases at V and 3 bases at J, leaving 1 base unmatched. CDR3 length: 14 residues. The germline CDR1 and CDR2 sequences are MNHEY and SMNVEV (reference sequence). The CDR3 region has the DNA TGTGCCAGCAGCGGACTAGCGGGGGGCTACGAGCAGTACTTC. Encoded protein: CASSGLAGGYEQYF.

The chain is built from TRBV29-1 and TRBJ2-4, with 8 bases fitting TRBD1. CDR3 length: 16 amino acids. J was trimmed by 0 bases and V by 5 bases; bases with no gene match: 9. Germline CDR1 reads SQVTM; CDR2 reads ANQGSEA. The CDR3 here is CSVSPRDRLAKNIQYF. DNA for the CDR3: TGCAGCGTTAGCCCCCGGGACAGGTTAGCCAAAAACATTCAGTACTTC.

The chain uses TRBV3-1 (or the pseudogene TRBV3-2) and TRBJ1-6, with D tentatively TRBD1 (6 bases). Germline lookup yields CDR1 LGHDT and CDR2 YNNKEL (reference sequence). With 1 base removed from V and 7 bases from J, the gap between germline ends came to 17 bases. CDR3 size: 17 residues. As DNA, the CDR3 is TGTGCCAGCAGCCAAGTCAGGACAGCCCTAGACAATTCACCCCTCCACTTT. This encodes CASSQVRTALDNSPLHF.

V usage is TRBV7-9 and J usage is TRBJ1-1, with D possibly matching TRBD1 (5 bases). Germline CDR1 SEHNR, CDR2 FQNEAQ (reference sequence). CDR3 size: 19 residues. V was pared by 2 bases and J by 0 bases, with 22 bases between. The DNA of the CDR3 is TGTGCCAGCAGCTTAAAGGGGTCCTCTTCCCTCTACATGAACACTGAAGCTTTCTTT. It yields the protein CASSLKGSSSLYMNTEAFF.

The chain is built from TRBV7-6 and TRBJ2-5; 8 nucleotides agree with TRBD1. V trimming: 0 bases; J trimming: 6 bases; junction bases outside the gene matches: 6. The length of the CDR3 is 15 residues. Germline V lookup: CDR1 SGHVS, CDR2 FNYEAQ. This CDR3 reads CASSLAPQGAKTQYF. The CDR3 DNA reads TGTGCCAGCAGCTTAGCGCCTCAGGGGGCAAAGACCCAGTACTTC.

The chain uses TRBV10-2 and TRBJ1-5; TRBD1 agrees at 9 bases. In germline, CDR1 is WSHSY, CDR2 SAAADI. The CDR3 runs to 15 residues. Trimming removed 4 bases from V and 4 bases from J; junction bases left unmatched: 5. CDR3 sequence: CASSGPGTGNQPQHF. The DNA for the CDR3 is TGCGCCAGCAGTGGACCTGGGACAGGGAATCAGCCCCAGCATTTT.

The V and J genes are TRBV7-9 and TRBJ2-5; D is uncertain. Trimming shortened V by 0 bases and J by 0 bases, and 5 bases separated the two germline ends. CDR1 and CDR2 (germline): SEHNR, FQNEAQ (reference sequence). The CDR3 length is 14 residues. The CDR3 is CASSLAGYQETQYF. CDR3 in DNA: TGTGCCAGCAGCTTAGCAGGGTACCAAGAGACCCAGTACTTC.

The rearrangement links TRBV29-1 to TRBJ2-2; tentative D call: TRBD1 (6 bases). Germline V gives CDR1 SQVTM, CDR2 ANQGSEA. Trimming removed 6 bases at V and 4 bases at J, with 12 bases between. The CDR3 runs to 13 residues. DNA of the CDR3: TGCAGCGTCGGACAGAGCCCCACCGGGGAGCTGTTTTTT. This sequence encodes CSVGQSPTGELFF.